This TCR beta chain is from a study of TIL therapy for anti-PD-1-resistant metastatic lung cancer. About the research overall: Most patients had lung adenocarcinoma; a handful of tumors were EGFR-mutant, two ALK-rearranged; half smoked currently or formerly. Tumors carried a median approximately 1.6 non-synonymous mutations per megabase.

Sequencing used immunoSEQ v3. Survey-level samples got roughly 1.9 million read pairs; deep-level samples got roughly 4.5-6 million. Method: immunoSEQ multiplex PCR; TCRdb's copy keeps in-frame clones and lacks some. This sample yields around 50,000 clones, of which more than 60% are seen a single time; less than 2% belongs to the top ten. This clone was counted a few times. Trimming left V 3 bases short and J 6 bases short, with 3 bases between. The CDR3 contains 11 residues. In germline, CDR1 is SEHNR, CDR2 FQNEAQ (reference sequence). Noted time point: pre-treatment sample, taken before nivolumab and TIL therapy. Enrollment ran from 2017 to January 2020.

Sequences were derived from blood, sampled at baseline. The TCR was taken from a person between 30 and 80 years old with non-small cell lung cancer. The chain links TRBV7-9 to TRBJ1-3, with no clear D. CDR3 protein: CASSFLNTIYF. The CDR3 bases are TGTGCCAGCAGCTTTCTAAACACCATATATTTT.